A single sample is the source of the 18 T cell receptor beta chains below, sequenced in a study of T cells in women clearing cervical HPV infection. Generated by immunoSEQ multiplex PCR, the TCRdb table keeps only in-frame clones and is missing some. The sample table sets out around 48,000 clones. Sequences were obtained from blood buffy coat. The receptors here all came from a woman between 18 and 70 years old with a cervical HPV16 infection that either progressed to CIN3+ or cleared (not recorded which).

Worth noting for this clone: The CDR3 goes on 3 residues after the read ends, and that part is filled in from the germline J gene. The chain recombines TRBV20-1 with TRBJ2-2; 7 bases line up with TRBD1. Germline V gene lookup returns CDR1 DFQATT and CDR2 SNEGSKA (reference sequence). Trimming at V came to 3 bases and at J to 1 base, leaving 2 bases not matched to a gene. This CDR3 region has 14 residues. The CDR3 sequence is CSASGDRNTGELFF. Partial CDR3 DNA: TGCAGTGCTAGTGGGGACAGGAACACCGGGGAG.

Remarks on this clone: From the germline J gene comes the end of the CDR3, since the read stops 3 residues before it. The rearrangement links TRBV4-1 to TRBJ1-1; D is unclear. Germline CDR1 is MGHRA and CDR2 is YSYEKL. The CDR3 spans 14 residues. Trimming shortened V by 3 bases and J by 5 bases, and 13 bases separated the two germline ends. The CDR3: CASSHGKAGTEAFF. The sequenced CDR3 bases are TGCGCCAGCAGCCATGGGAAGGCGGGGACTGAA.

Comments on this clone: The read halts 3 residues ahead of the CDR3 end, with the missing end drawn from the germline J gene. The chain employs TRBV5-8 and TRBJ1-5, with 9 bases identical to TRBD1. Germline CDR1 and CDR2: SGHTS and YDEGEE. CDR3 length equals 14 residues. The V and J ends lost 2 bases and 7 bases, in that order; junction bases with no gene match: 4. The sequenced part of the CDR3 DNA is TGTGCCAGCAGCTTCAAGGGGACAGGGCAGCCC. Its protein is CASSFKGTGQP. The complete CDR3 protein is CASSFKGTGQPQHF.

As to this clone: The read gets to within 3 residues of the CDR3 end, and the germline J gene fills in the rest. The chain couples TRBV5-4 to TRBJ2-3; D is ambiguous. Trimming took 0 bases from V and 5 from J, leaving 16 bases between them. Germline CDR1 and CDR2: SGHNT and YYREEE (reference sequence). The CDR3 has 16 residues. The CDR3 sequence is CASSLVPSGLGDTQYF. The sequenced part of the CDR3 DNA is TGTGCCAGCAGCTTGGTCCCCTCGGGTTTGGGAGATACG.

In regard to this clone: Coverage ceases 3 residues before the CDR3 finishes, and the germline J gene fills in the end. The genes are TRBV30 and TRBJ1-4; 7 nucleotides agree with TRBD1. V shed 4 bases, J shed 4 bases, and the junction held 9 bases outside the gene matches. Germline CDR1 GTSNPN, CDR2 SVGIG (reference sequence). The CDR3 has 15 residues. Partial CDR3 DNA: TGTGCCTGGAACGTACAGGGGTCCAATAATGAAAAA. Amino acid sequence: CAWNVQGSNNEK. The whole CDR3 sequence reads CAWNVQGSNNEKLFF. The complete variable domain, with remaining parts taken from reference TRBV30 and TRBJ1-4, reads SQTIHQWPATLVQPVGSPLSLECTVEGTSNPNLYWYRQAAGRGLQLLFYSVGIGQISSEVPQNLSASRPQDRQFILSSKKLLLSDSGFYLCAWNVQGSNNEKLFFGSGTQLSVL.

In regard to this clone: The CDR3 end falls 3 residues outside the read, so it is completed with the germline J gene. The chain has TRBV28 and TRBJ1-1; 7 nucleotides align to TRBD1. The CDR3 spans 12 residues. Per germline, CDR1 MDHEN and CDR2 SYDVKM. CDR3 DNA, as far as it was read: TGTGCCAGCCTCCTAGAGGGGGCGCGG. Protein sequence: CASLLEGAR. Given in full, the CDR3 is CASLLEGARAFF.

Remarks on this clone: The read gets to within 3 residues of the CDR3 end, and the germline J gene fills in the rest. The chain combines TRBV6-1 with TRBJ1-5; 7 nucleotides agree with TRBD1. Trimming cost V 1 base and J 0 bases; bases outside gene matches: 9. CDR3 length: 18 amino acids. CDR1 MNHNS and CDR2 SASEGT come from the germline V gene. The sequenced part of the CDR3 DNA is TGTGCCAGCAGTGAAGGGCTAACAGGGGTGGGTAGCAATCAGCCC. Amino acids: CASSEGLTGVGSNQP. The entire CDR3 reads CASSEGLTGVGSNQPQHF.

In regard to this clone: With the read ending 3 residues before the CDR3 end, the germline J gene is used to fill in that end. The V gene is TRBV11-2, the J gene TRBJ1-4; no clear D gene. Germline V gene sequence: CDR1 SGHAT, CDR2 FQNNGV. CDR3 length equals 14 residues. Trimming shortened V by 4 bases and J by 0 bases, and 6 bases separated the two germline ends. CDR3 residues: CASSYFATNEKLFF. CDR3 DNA (partial): TGTGCCAGCAGCTACTTTGCAACTAATGAAAAA.

On this clone itself: Read sequence stops 3 residues before the CDR3 end, and the germline J gene provides the missing end. J is TRBJ2-5 and V is TRBV28; TRBD1 agrees at 11 bases. CDR3 length: 14 residues. J gave up 5 bases and V 8 bases, and 7 bases lay outside the gene matches. Germline V gene sequence: CDR1 MDHEN, CDR2 SYDVKM. The DNA read from the CDR3 is TGTGCCAGCCAACGGACAGGGGGCGCTGAGACC. It yields the protein CASQRTGGAET. The full CDR3 is CASQRTGGAETQYF.

Remarks on this clone: The read terminates 3 residues ahead of where the CDR3 ends, so the germline J gene completes it. The V gene is TRBV12-3 or TRBV12-4, the J gene TRBJ2-2; 7 bases are a match to TRBD2. V dropped 6 bases and J dropped 0; count of bases not matched to a gene: 4. There are 15 residues in the CDR3. CDR3 bases read: TGTGCCAGCAGACCCGGGGGGTCGAACACCGGGGAG. Protein: CASRPGGSNTGE. From start to end, the CDR3 is CASRPGGSNTGELFF.

About this clone itself: The CDR3 end is not reached by the read, which stops 3 residues before it; the germline J gene fills it in. V gene TRBV7-2 combines with J gene TRBJ1-5, with D perhaps TRBD1 (5 bases). This CDR3 has 14 amino acids. Trimming pared 3 bases from V and 2 bases from J, leaving 8 bases between. The germline CDR1 and CDR2 sequences are SGHTA and FQGNSA. CDR3 amino acids: CASSLGGGNQPQHF. CDR3 DNA, as far as it was read: TGTGCCAGCAGCTTGGGGGGTGGCAATCAGCCC.

About this clone: The read comes to an end 3 residues before the CDR3 does, leaving the germline J gene to fill in the end. The V and J genes are TRBV20-1 and TRBJ1-5; possible D gene TRBD1, 5 bases. The germline V and J ends were trimmed by 3 bases and 0 bases, with 9 bases remaining between them. CDR3 length: 14 residues. Per the germline V gene, CDR1 is DFQATT and CDR2 is SNEGSKA (reference sequence). Incomplete CDR3 DNA: TGCAGTGCTAGGGGGGGAGGTAGCAATCAGCCC. This codes for CSARGGGSNQP. The complete CDR3 protein is CSARGGGSNQPQHF.

As regards this clone: The read halts 3 residues ahead of the CDR3 end, with the missing end drawn from the germline J gene. The V and J genes are TRBV10-3 and TRBJ1-5; the match to TRBD1 covers 8 bases. The germline V gene has CDR1 ENHRY and CDR2 SYGVKD. The length of the CDR3 is 17 residues. After removal of 0 bases from V and 7 bases from J, the junction contained 11 bases not matched to a gene. The sequenced part of the CDR3 DNA is TGTGCCATCAGTGAGTCGGCAGGGGGCCCGATGCTCCAGCCC. Translation gives CAISESAGGPMLQP. The complete CDR3 reads CAISESAGGPMLQPQHF.

In regard to this clone: Sequencing ends 3 residues short of the CDR3 end; the germline J gene provides the rest. The genes are TRBV5-1 and TRBJ1-4; 9 bases line up with TRBD1. The CDR3 length is 14 residues. Germline trimming cut 2 bases from V and 10 bases from J; bases unmatched to any gene: 6. The germline V gene encodes CDR1 SGHRS and CDR2 YFSETQ. The CDR3 spells CASSFRDRVGKLFF. Partial CDR3 DNA: TGCGCCAGCAGCTTCCGGGACAGGGTCGGAAAA.

With regard to this clone: The CDR3 end is not reached by the read, which stops 3 residues before it; the germline J gene fills it in. This rearrangement joins TRBV4-2 to TRBJ2-5; 7 bases map to TRBD1. V lost 2 bases and J lost 5; bases outside the gene matches: 8. The CDR3 totals 15 residues. Germline loops: CDR1 LGHNA, CDR2 YNFKEQ. The part of the CDR3 DNA that was read is TGTGCCAGCAGCCAACCACAGGGGCGGCTGGAGACC. Encoded protein: CASSQPQGRLET. The CDR3, in full, reads CASSQPQGRLETQYF.

Concerning this clone: The read falls 3 residues short of the CDR3 end, and the missing part is taken from the germline J gene. The V call is TRBV5-1, the J call TRBJ1-2; TRBD1 might be the D (6 bases). This CDR3 spans 15 amino acids. CDR1 SGHRS and CDR2 YFSETQ come from the germline V gene. The CDR3 region is CASSLDLRGRGGYTF. CDR3 DNA (partial): TGCGCCAGCAGCTTGGACCTCAGGGGAAGAGGCGGC.

With respect to this clone: The sequence runs out 3 residues before the end of the CDR3; the remainder is reconstructed from the germline J gene. The chain couples TRBV5-1 to TRBJ2-2; 7 bases fit TRBD1. Per the germline V gene, CDR1 is SGHRS and CDR2 is YFSETQ. The CDR3 is 17 residues long. With 3 bases clipped from V and 0 bases from J, the junction kept 8 bases outside the gene matches. CDR3 loop: CASSYPEQGANTGELFF. The covered CDR3 bases are TGCGCCAGCAGCTACCCCGAGCAGGGGGCGAACACCGGGGAG.

With respect to this clone: The observed sequence ends 3 residues before the CDR3 terminus, with the missing tail filled in from the germline J gene. The chain links TRBV5-4 to TRBJ1-1; no firm D call. This CDR3 region has 15 residues. Germline CDR1 SGHNT, CDR2 YYREEE (reference sequence). The V gene lost 4 bases and the J gene lost 1 base, with 14 bases spanning the gap. The CDR3 sequence is CASSPPAGRNTEAFF. The CDR3 bases that were read are TGTGCCAGCAGCCCCCCGGCGGGTAGGAACACTGAA.